A single sample gave rise to the 22 T cell receptor beta chains below, sequenced in a study of T-cell reconstitution after alpha-beta-depleted transplantation in children. A library of TCRbeta sequences, prepared with unique molecular identifiers, was generated. TCRdb reanalysed the PCR reads using MiXCR and keeps one entry per CDR3 protein. The sample has approximately 400,000 distinct CDR3 sequences; 11% are singletons. Material: PBMCs from the stem cell graft donor, obtained from the stem cell graft. The receptor set was obtained from a human donor who donated a stem cell graft to a child with acute myeloid leukemia.

This chain links TRBV12-5 with TRBJ2-7; D gene unclear. Germline V gene data show CDR1 as LGHNT and CDR2 as FRNRAP. V was trimmed by 0 bases and J by 7 bases, leaving 16 bases between them. The CDR3 has 15 residues. The CDR3 region is CASGLVLGTSREQYF. As DNA, the CDR3 is TGTGCTAGTGGTTTGGTTCTGGGCACCTCTAGAGAGCAGTACTTC. The complete variable domain, with remaining parts taken from reference TRBV12-5 and TRBJ2-7, reads DARVTQTPRHKVTEMGQEVTMRCQPILGHNTVFWYRQTMMQGLELLAYFRNRAPLDDSGMPKDRFSAEMPDATLATLKIQPSEPRDSAVYFCASGLVLGTSREQYFGPGTRLTVT.

This clonotype was seen at least ten times. V gene TRBV4-1 combines with J gene TRBJ2-7; no clear D. This CDR3 has 15 residues. The germline V gene encodes CDR1 MGHRA and CDR2 YSYEKL. V was trimmed by 1 base and J by 2 bases, leaving 12 bases between them. CDR3 amino acids: CASSQATVSAYEQYV. CDR3 coding DNA: TGCGCCAGCAGCCAAGCTACAGTCTCGGCCTACGAGCAGTACGTC.

The gene calls are TRBV6-2 or TRBV6-3 and TRBJ2-5; perhaps TRBD1 as D (6 bases). V lost 7 bases and J 7 bases, leaving 13 bases between the germline ends. Germline lookup yields CDR1 MNHEY and CDR2 SVGEGT. The CDR3 is made up of 12 amino acids. The CDR3 region has the DNA TGTGCCAGCACGGACAGTTTTTGGACCCAGTACTTC. Protein product: CASTDSFWTQYF.

The chain links TRBV6-1 to TRBJ1-2, with TRBD1 identical over 7 bases. The CDR3 spans 13 residues. Germline lookup yields CDR1 MNHNS and CDR2 SASEGT. V lost 10 bases and J lost 8; bases outside the gene matches: 13. The CDR3 reads CATSRGRAGGYTF. CDR3 sequence (DNA): TGTGCCACAAGCAGGGGGAGGGCGGGCGGCTACACCTTC.

This clonotype has only a few counts. The chain has TRBV5-1 and TRBJ1-4; D might be TRBD1 (5 bases). Per the germline V gene, CDR1 is SGHRS and CDR2 is YFSETQ. This CDR3 region has 14 residues. The V gene lost 4 bases and the J gene lost 5 bases, with 12 bases spanning the gap. CDR3 sequence: CASSRDGINEKLFF. The CDR3 DNA reads TGCGCCAGCAGCAGGGACGGCATAAATGAAAAACTGTTTTTT.

This rearrangement joins TRBV7-9 to TRBJ1-2; no definite D call. Trimming took off 0 bases at V and 8 bases at J, with 13 bases between the two ends. The CDR3 loop spans 14 amino acids. Germline CDR1 reads SEHNR; CDR2 reads FQNEAQ (reference sequence). Here the CDR3 reads CASSLAFGEGGYTF. CDR3 nucleotides: TGTGCCAGCAGCTTAGCATTCGGGGAGGGCGGCTACACCTTC. The whole variable domain, remainder taken from reference TRBV7-9 and TRBJ1-2, is DTGVSQNPRHKITKRGQNVTFRCDPISEHNRLYWYRQTLGQGPEFLTYFQNEAQLEKSRLLSDRFSAERPKGSFSTLEIQRTEQGDSAMYLCASSLAFGEGGYTFGSGTRLTVV.

This clonotype was seen a handful of times. The V gene is TRBV29-1, the J gene TRBJ2-2, with TRBD2 matching 8 bases. The CDR3 extends over 12 amino acids. V dropped 8 bases and J dropped 3; count of bases not matched to a gene: 2. In germline, CDR1 is SQVTM, CDR2 ANQGSEA. The CDR3 spells CSHGGDTGELFF. CDR3 coding DNA: TGCAGCCACGGGGGGGACACCGGGGAGCTGTTTTTT.

V is TRBV5-1 and J is TRBJ2-1, with D possibly TRBD2 on 6 matching bases. The CDR3 covers 16 residues. Germline V lookup: CDR1 SGHRS, CDR2 YFSETQ. V was clipped by 2 bases and J by 6 bases, with 18 bases between them. The CDR3 loop is CASSFGRAGGFNEQFF. For the CDR3, the DNA is TGCGCCAGCAGCTTTGGGCGCGCCGGGGGATTCAATGAGCAGTTCTTC.

J is TRBJ2-1 and V is TRBV6-2 or TRBV6-3; 9 bases line up with TRBD1. Germline CDR1 is MNHEY and CDR2 is SVGEGT. The CDR3 is 14 residues long. J gave up 8 bases and V 6 bases, and 8 bases lay outside the gene matches. CDR3 sequence reads: CASSPGDRVHEQFF. As DNA, the CDR3 is TGTGCCAGCAGCCCCGGGGACAGGGTCCATGAGCAGTTCTTC.

This rearrangement joins TRBV7-2 to TRBJ2-3, with D uncertain. Trimming removed 4 bases from V and 5 bases from J, with 22 bases in between. The CDR3 covers 17 residues. Germline CDR1 SGHTA, CDR2 FQGNSA. In DNA form, the CDR3 reads TGTGCCAGCAGCTCAAACCTAATGCGCCCCGGCGGAGATACGCAGTATTTT. It encodes CASSSNLMRPGGDTQYF.

In this sample, this clonotype turned up many times. This chain joins TRBV5-1 and TRBJ2-7, with 7 bases lining up with TRBD2. V lost 2 bases, J lost 4 bases, and 6 bases stayed unmatched. The CDR3 is 14 amino acids. In germline, CDR1 is SGHRS, CDR2 YFSETQ. CDR3 coding DNA: TGCGCCAGCAGCTTCGGGGGGAGCAGGTACGAGCAGTACTTC. Protein product: CASSFGGSRYEQYF.

A few counts support this clonotype. The chain joins TRBV12-3 or TRBV12-4 to TRBJ1-5; 9 bases are a match to TRBD1. The CDR3 is made up of 18 amino acids. V dropped 5 bases and J dropped 0; count of bases not matched to a gene: 11. The DNA for the CDR3 is TGTGCCAGCAGTCCCGCGGGCTGGACAGGGGATAGCAATCAGCCCCAGCATTTT. It yields the protein CASSPAGWTGDSNQPQHF.

This clonotype was detected many times. The chain combines TRBV3-1 with TRBJ1-2, with no clear D. The germline V gene has CDR1 LGHDT and CDR2 YNNKEL (reference sequence). CDR3 length: 13 residues. The V and J ends lost 0 bases and 4 bases respectively, with 6 bases between them. The CDR3 spells CASSQESSYGYTF. The CDR3 coding sequence is TGTGCCAGCAGCCAAGAGTCCAGCTATGGCTACACCTTC. The variable domain in full, with the rest retrieved from reference TRBV3-1 and TRBJ1-2, is DTAVSQTPKYLVTQMGNDKSIKCEQNLGHDTMYWYKQDSKKFLKIMFSYNNKELIINETVPNRFSPKSPDKAHLNLHINSLELGDSAVYFCASSQESSYGYTFGSGTRLTVV.

A few counts support this clonotype. The gene calls are TRBV20-1 and TRBJ2-3, with TRBD2 matching 14 bases. The length of the CDR3 is 16 residues. CDR1 is DFQATT and CDR2 is SNEGSKA in the germline V gene (reference sequence). The ends lost 5 bases at V and 4 bases at J; junction bases unmatched: 8. For the CDR3, the DNA is TGCAGTGCTTCTGGACTAGCGGGGGGCCTGGCAGATACGCAGTATTTT. The encoded protein is CSASGLAGGLADTQYF.

CDR3 in DNA: TGTGCCAGTTCGACCGGGACTACTATAAACATTCAGTACTTC. This gives the protein CASSTGTTINIQYF. The rearrangement joins TRBV19 to TRBJ2-4, with TRBD2 matching over 7 bases. V gave up 8 bases and J gave up 6 bases; unmatched junction bases: 10. The CDR3 length is 14 residues. Germline V lookup: CDR1 LNHDA, CDR2 SQIVND (reference sequence).

Written as DNA, the CDR3 is TGTGCCAGCAGCCCCCAGATCGATGGCTACACCTTC. Translating it yields CASSPQIDGYTF. The chain employs TRBV7-2 and TRBJ1-2; D is uncertain. V dropped 5 bases and J dropped 6 bases, with 10 bases sitting between them. Germline-derived CDR1 and CDR2 are SGHTA and FQGNSA. The CDR3 covers 12 residues.

The V and J genes are TRBV5-1 and TRBJ2-5, with TRBD1 matching 7 bases. The CDR3 runs to 14 residues. CDR1 and CDR2 from the germline V gene are SGHRS and YFSETQ. Trimming removed 8 bases from V and 3 bases from J; junction bases left unmatched: 10. CDR3 sequence: CASYLIGGEETQYF. The CDR3, as DNA: TGCGCCAGTTACTTGATAGGGGGCGAAGAGACCCAGTACTTC.

The sample holds many counts of this clonotype. The J gene is TRBJ2-5, the V gene TRBV23-1; TRBD2 might be the D (5 bases). TRBV23-1 is an ORF for which the function is uncertain. The V gene lost 6 bases and the J gene lost 1 base, with 9 bases spanning the gap. This CDR3 is 13 amino acids long. CDR3 residues: CASSPRGQETQYF. For the CDR3, the DNA is TGCGCCAGCAGCCCCCGGGGCCAAGAGACCCAGTACTTC.

This clonotype has only a few counts. The genes are TRBV7-2 and TRBJ2-3, with 14 positions matching TRBD2. V shed 5 bases, J shed 2 bases, and the junction held 3 bases outside the gene matches. This CDR3 is 16 amino acids long. Germline CDR1 is SGHTA and CDR2 is FQGNSA. CDR3 region: CASSRLAGGPTDTQYF. The CDR3 DNA sequence: TGTGCCAGCAGCCGACTAGCGGGGGGGCCCACAGATACGCAGTATTTT.

This clonotype was observed a few times. The genes are TRBV20-1 and TRBJ1-2; 7 bases map to TRBD1. This CDR3 contains 13 residues. Unmatched junction bases numbered 5, after V lost 5 bases and J lost 2 bases. Germline V CDR1 and CDR2: DFQATT, SNEGSKA (reference sequence). The CDR3 here is CSAGTGQNYGYTF. The CDR3 DNA sequence: TGCAGTGCTGGGACGGGACAGAACTATGGCTACACCTTC.

This clonotype showed up just a few times. The genes are TRBV6-1 and TRBJ2-5, with 9 bases aligning to TRBD1. Germline assignment: CDR1 MNHNS and CDR2 SASEGT. J was trimmed by 4 bases and V by 6 bases; bases with no gene match: 9. The CDR3 loop spans 15 amino acids. CDR3 protein: CASRKQGAQGETQYF. Written as DNA, the CDR3 is TGTGCCAGCAGAAAACAGGGGGCGCAAGGAGAGACCCAGTACTTC.

The chain recombines TRBV9 with TRBJ2-5; possible D gene TRBD2, 6 bases. Germline V gene lookup returns CDR1 SGDLS and CDR2 YYNGEE. V was trimmed by 6 bases and J by 1 base, leaving 16 bases between them. The CDR3 has 15 residues. The CDR3, as DNA: TGTGCCAGCACACGGCGCGGGACTTTCCAAGAGACCCAGTACTTC. Its translation is CASTRRGTFQETQYF.